Detailed here is one T cell receptor (beta chain). The antigen is unknown. The source of the sample is a study of identical twins. General study findings and limits: Twin pairs' shared out-of-frame alpha sequences were enriched in low generation probability. For out-of-frame beta sequences, excess twin sharing was weaker.

Template switching (which added a universal primer site) was used, and cDNA carried unique molecular identifiers. TCRdb re-analysed the 5' RACE reads in MiXCR, keeping a single row per CDR3 protein. Of around 530,000 distinct CDR3 sequences in the sample, over 12% were seen once. These data were also filed under a second study, of yellow fever vaccine responses in identical twins.

The sample was CD4+ T cells sorted from blood. This clonotype originated in a woman younger than 30 in good health.

CDR3 in DNA: TGTGCCAGCAGTTTAGGGGGACTCCGATACAATGAGCAGTTCTTC. Encoded protein: CASSLGGLRYNEQFF. The J gene is TRBJ2-1, the V gene TRBV12-3 or TRBV12-4, with a possible D match to TRBD2 (6 bases). The CDR3 has 15 amino acids. V shed 1 base and J shed 4 bases, with 11 bases lying between them.